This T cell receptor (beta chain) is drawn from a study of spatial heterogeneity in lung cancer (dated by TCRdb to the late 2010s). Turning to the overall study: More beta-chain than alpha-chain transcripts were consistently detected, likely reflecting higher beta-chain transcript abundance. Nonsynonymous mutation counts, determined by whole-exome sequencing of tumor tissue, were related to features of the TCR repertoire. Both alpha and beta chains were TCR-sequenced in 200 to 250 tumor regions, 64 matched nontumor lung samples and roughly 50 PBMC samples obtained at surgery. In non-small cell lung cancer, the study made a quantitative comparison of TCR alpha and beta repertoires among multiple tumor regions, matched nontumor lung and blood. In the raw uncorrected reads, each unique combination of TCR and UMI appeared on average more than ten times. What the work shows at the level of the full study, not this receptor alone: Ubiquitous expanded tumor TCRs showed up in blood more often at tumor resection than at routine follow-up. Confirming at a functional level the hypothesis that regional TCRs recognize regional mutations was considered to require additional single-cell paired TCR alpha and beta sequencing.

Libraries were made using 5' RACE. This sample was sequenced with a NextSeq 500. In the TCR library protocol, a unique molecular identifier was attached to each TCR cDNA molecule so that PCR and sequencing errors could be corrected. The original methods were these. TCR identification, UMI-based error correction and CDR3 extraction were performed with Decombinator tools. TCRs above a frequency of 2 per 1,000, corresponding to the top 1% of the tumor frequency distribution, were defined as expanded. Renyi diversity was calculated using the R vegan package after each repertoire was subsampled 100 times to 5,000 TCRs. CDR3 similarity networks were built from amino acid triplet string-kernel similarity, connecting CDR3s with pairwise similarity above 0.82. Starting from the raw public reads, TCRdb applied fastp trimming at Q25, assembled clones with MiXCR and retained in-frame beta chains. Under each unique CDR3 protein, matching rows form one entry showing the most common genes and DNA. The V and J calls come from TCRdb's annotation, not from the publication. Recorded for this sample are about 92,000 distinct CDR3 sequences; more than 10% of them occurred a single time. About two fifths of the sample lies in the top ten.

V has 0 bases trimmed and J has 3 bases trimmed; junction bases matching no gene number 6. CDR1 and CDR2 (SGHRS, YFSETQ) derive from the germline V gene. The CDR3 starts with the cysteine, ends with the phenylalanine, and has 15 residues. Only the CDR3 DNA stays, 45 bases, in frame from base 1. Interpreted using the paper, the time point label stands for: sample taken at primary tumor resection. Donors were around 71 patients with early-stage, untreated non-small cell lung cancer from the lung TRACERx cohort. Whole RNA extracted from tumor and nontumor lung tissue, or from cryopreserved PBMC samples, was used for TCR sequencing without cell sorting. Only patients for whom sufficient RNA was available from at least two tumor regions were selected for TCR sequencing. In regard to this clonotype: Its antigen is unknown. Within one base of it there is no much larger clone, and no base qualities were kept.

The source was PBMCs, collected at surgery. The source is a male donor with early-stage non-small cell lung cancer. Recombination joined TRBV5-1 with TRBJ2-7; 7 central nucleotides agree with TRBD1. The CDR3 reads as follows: CASSLDGAGGYEQYF. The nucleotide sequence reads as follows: TGCGCCAGCAGCTTGGATGGGGCAGGGGGCTACGAGCAGTACTTC.